The text below deals with one T cell receptor (beta chain). Its target antigen remains unknown. Base qualities are not provided; no much larger clone lies one nucleotide away. The immunoSEQ Assay was used to sequence TCRbeta CDR3 regions. After extraction, genomic DNA underwent amplification by bias-controlled multiplex PCR, followed by high-throughput sequencing. As for the authors' bioinformatics: Collapsing and filtering of sequences were performed to quantify the absolute abundance of each unique TCRbeta CDR3 region. T cell fraction was estimated by normalizing TCRbeta template counts to usable DNA, which was measured by amplifying reference genes present in all nucleated cells. Repertoire TCRs were annotated as SARS-CoV-2-specific when V gene, CDR3 amino acid sequence and J gene were exactly matched to a known reactive TCR set. MIRA supplied the reference SARS-CoV-2 TCR set, which was filtered for enrichment in COVID-19-positive ImmuneCODE repertoires so that public or cross-reactive TCRs were removed. Based on the MIRA antigens, annotated TCRs were further analysed at the level of specific ORF or position within ORF. Breadth was defined as the number of annotated unique rearrangements divided by the total number of unique productive rearrangements, and depth was defined as the summed frequency of the annotated unique rearrangements. Two-sided Wilcoxon rank-sum tests were applied when comparing TCR breadth between groups. TCRdb took this table from immuneACCESS and kept in-frame rearrangements with V and J called. Such tables lack part of the clones; where checked against another copy, unresolved V genes explain under half of the gap, and the rest is unexplained. D and trimming were read from the DNA, whereas the V and J calls and clone size are those reported in that table. Present in this sample are approximately 400,000 clones, around 83% of which were seen just once. The top ten hold roughly 3.3% of the sample.

The sample's treatment or condition label is to be understood as: some 20 received Ad26.COV2.S at low or high dose, single or two shots; several received placebo; per-sample allocation not given. For vaccine and placebo recipients, the sequenced repertoires came from samples collected on day 63 after the first injection. In Cohort 1b, some 25 adults aged 18-55 years were enrolled at a single site in Boston, USA, between 29 July and 7 August 2020. Ad26.COV2.S was a replication-incompetent adenovirus type 26 vector that expressed a prefusion-stabilized SARS-CoV-2 spike protein derived from the original Wuhan strain. The sample originates from a study of Ad26.COV2.S vaccination and SARS-CoV-2 variants (dated by TCRdb to the early 2020s). Broadly, across the study: Vaccine-arm donors were drawn from COV1001, a multicentre, randomized, double-blind, placebo-controlled phase I-IIa trial of Ad26.COV2.S in healthy adults. Participants in the trial were split at random into five groups of five each, receiving low-dose or high-dose Ad26.COV2.S once or twice, or else placebo on both occasions. The specificity and breadth of SARS-CoV-2-reactive T cell receptors after Ad26.COV2.S vaccination were assessed by TCRbeta repertoire sequencing. Ad26.COV2.S was administered intramuscularly at 5 x 10^10 or 1 x 10^11 viral particles, either as a single shot or as two shots given 56 days apart. A total of roughly 32 samples were included in the TCR-sequenced set, comprising around 19 Ad26.COV2.S vaccine recipients, 5 placebo recipients and 8 SARS-CoV-2 convalescent individuals. Investigators did not know the trial group allocation while performing experiments and assessing outcomes. Paper-wide results and their limitations: Comparable non-spike TCR breadth was observed between vaccine and placebo recipients, consistent with only spike being contained in the vaccine. It was noted by the authors that total T cell responses may have been underestimated by the TCR breadth and depth analyses. Substantial breadth of spike-specific CD8+ and CD4+ T cell responses was reported after vaccination. The study lacked the statistical power to compare responses across vaccine doses or regimens. Spike-specific TCR breadth was higher in Ad26.COV2.S recipients than in placebo recipients (P = 0.0014).

V and J are trimmed by 3 bases and 1 base, and the gene matches miss 7 bases of the junction. The CDR3 numbers 16 residues from cysteine through phenylalanine. Left in the record is the CDR3 DNA by itself, 48 bases read in frame from the first base. CDR1 and CDR2 are read off the germline V gene as LGHNA and YSLEER. The sequence came from a person between 18 and 65 years old who received the Ad26.COV2.S COVID-19 vaccine or a placebo. This chain joins TRBV4-3 to TRBJ2-3, and 7 junction bases match TRBD2. This material consisted of peripheral blood, taken in a trial of Ad26.COV2.S vaccine versus placebo. The nucleotide sequence reads as follows: TGCGCCAGCAGCCAGGAACTAGCGTGGGGCACAGATACGCAGTATTTT. It translates to CASSQELAWGTDTQYF.